The 12 T cell receptor beta chains below come from one sample, sequenced in a study of T cells in Graves' hyperthyroidism and ophthalmopathy (dated by TCRdb to 2018 to 2020). The library was prepared using multiplex PCR. TCRdb lists the instrument as Illumina HiSeq 2000. Amplification of TCR beta CDR3 regions was carried out from RNA transcripts. A first-round RT-PCR of the TCR CDR3 used the HTBI primer set with the Qiagen OneStep RT-PCR kit. Starting from the raw public reads, TCRdb applied fastp trimming at Q25, assembled clones with MiXCR and retained in-frame beta chains. Merged by CDR3 protein, the rows form single entries marked with the most common genes and DNA. Within this sample are under 500,000 distinct CDR3 sequences, with 11% to 15% of them counted one time only. The ten most abundant clones make up around 27% of the sample. The specimen sequenced was blood. These receptors all stem from a man aged 50-59 years with Graves' ophthalmopathy.

The sample holds a few counts of this clonotype. At one end the junction does not follow the germline gene, possibly because of a read error. The rearrangement links TRBV20-1 to TRBJ2-3; TRBD2 matches 7 bases. Germline-derived CDR1 and CDR2 are DFQATT and SNEGSKA (reference sequence). The CDR3 loop spans 15 amino acids. The CDR3 spells CSAIDRGSPTGTQYF. The CDR3 coding sequence is TGCAGTGCTATAGATCGCGGGAGCCCCACAGGTACGCAGTATTTT.

Many counts were recorded for this clonotype. This CDR3 reads CASSESLLAGGEQYF. The CDR3 coding sequence is TGCGCCAGCAGTGAGTCGTTACTAGCGGGAGGCGAGCAGTACTTC. The rearrangement links TRBV10-1 to TRBJ2-7; 12 bases fit TRBD2. V was pared by 0 bases and J by 6 bases, with 3 bases of the junction left unmatched. Germline CDR1 reads WNHNN; CDR2 reads SYGVQD (reference sequence). The CDR3 is 15 amino acids.

This clonotype was picked up many times. The chain links TRBV27 to TRBJ1-1; 7 bases are shared with TRBD1. Per the germline V gene, CDR1 is MNHEY and CDR2 is SMNVEV (reference sequence). This CDR3 has 17 residues. Trimming took 2 bases from V and 2 from J; bases not matched to a gene: 11. CDR3 sequence: CASSLVTGTVSNTEAFF. The CDR3 coding sequence is TGTGCCAGCAGTTTAGTTACCGGGACAGTATCCAACACTGAAGCTTTCTTT.

This clonotype was detected only a few times. J is TRBJ2-2 and V is TRBV5-1; 12 bases agree with TRBD1. Germline CDR1 SGHRS, CDR2 YFSETQ. V lost 4 bases to trimming and J lost 4 bases; unmatched junction nucleotides: 14. The CDR3 extends over 19 amino acids. The CDR3 nucleotides read TGCGCCAGCAGCGGTCCGGGACAGGGGGCTCCTCAGGGCACCGGGGAGCTGTTTTTT. Translation gives CASSGPGQGAPQGTGELFF.

This clonotype has a count of ten or more. The V gene is TRBV2, the J gene TRBJ1-6; the D is unclear. CDR1 and CDR2 from the germline V gene are SNHLY and FYNNEI. The CDR3 spans 15 residues. V was clipped by 2 bases and J by 6 bases, with 11 bases between them. The CDR3 DNA reads TGTGCCAGCAGTGAATTATTGATTGTTAATTCACCCCTCCACTTT. This encodes CASSELLIVNSPLHF. The full variable domain, rest sourced from reference TRBV2 and TRBJ1-6, is EPEVTQTPSHQVTQMGQEVILRCVPISNHLYFYWYRQILGQKVEFLVSFYNNEISEKSEIFDDQFSVERPDGSNFTLKIRSTKLEDSAMYFCASSELLIVNSPLHFGNGTRLTVT.

This clonotype was seen more than once but under ten times. The rearrangement joins TRBV2 to TRBJ2-1, with 7 positions matching TRBD2. The germline gives CDR1 SNHLY, CDR2 FYNNEI. The length of the CDR3 is 12 residues. J was trimmed by 10 bases and V by 7 bases; bases with no gene match: 7. The CDR3 DNA reads TGTGCCAGCAAGGGCGGGAGTGGAGAGCAGTTCTTC. This gives the protein CASKGGSGEQFF.

CDR3 in amino acids: CASSLGLAEWRELFF. The CDR3 coding sequence is TGTGCCAGCAGTTTGGGACTAGCGGAATGGCGGGAGCTGTTTTTT. The J gene is TRBJ2-2, the V gene TRBV27; 11 bases are a match to TRBD2. Germline CDR1 reads MNHEY; CDR2 reads SMNVEV (reference sequence). V lost 3 bases, J lost 9 bases, and 6 bases stayed unmatched. The CDR3 has 15 amino acids.

The genes are TRBV5-1 and TRBJ2-3; D gene ambiguous. V was shortened by 4 bases and J by 4 bases, with 10 bases between the two germline ends. In germline, CDR1 is SGHRS, CDR2 YFSETQ. The length of the CDR3 is 13 residues. The CDR3 bases are TGCGCCAGCAGCCTCGCGGAGTCAGATACGCAGTATTTT. Residues: CASSLAESDTQYF.

The V call is TRBV12-3 or TRBV12-4, the J call TRBJ1-1; D is perhaps TRBD1 (5 bases). V dropped 3 bases and J dropped 6 bases, with 8 bases sitting between them. CDR3 length equals 12 residues. The CDR3 DNA reads TGTGCCAGCAGTTTTATGGGGGCTGAAGCTTTCTTT. As protein: CASSFMGAEAFF.

This clonotype was observed many times. The chain has TRBV11-2 and TRBJ2-1, with D unresolved. Trimming pared 5 bases from V and 8 bases from J, leaving 13 bases between. This CDR3 comprises 13 residues. Per the germline V gene, CDR1 is SGHAT and CDR2 is FQNNGV. CDR3 loop: CASSVVPGHEQFF. The CDR3 nucleotides are TGTGCCAGCAGCGTCGTGCCGGGCCATGAGCAGTTCTTC. The full variable domain, in which reference TRBV11-2 and TRBJ2-1 provide the parts outside the CDR3, is EAGVAQSPRYKIIEKRQSVAFWCNPISGHATLYWYQQILGQGPKLLIQFQNNGVVDDSQLPKDRFSAERLKGVDSTLKIQPAKLEDSAVYLCASSVVPGHEQFFGPGTRLTVL.

Ten or more counts support this clonotype. The gene calls are TRBV4-2 and TRBJ2-1; 11 bases are shared with TRBD1. Germline-derived CDR1 and CDR2 are LGHNA and YNFKEQ. This CDR3 has 17 amino acids. Trimming removed 3 bases from V and 8 bases from J; junction bases left unmatched: 12. DNA of the CDR3: TGTGCCAGCAGCCACGAACTGGGACAGGGGGTTATCGATGAGCAGTTCTTC. It specifies CASSHELGQGVIDEQFF.

This clonotype was seen ten or more times. The chain links TRBV5-1 to TRBJ2-2, with 10 bases that match TRBD2. CDR3 length: 17 amino acids. Germline CDR1 reads SGHRS; CDR2 reads YFSETQ. Losses at the gene ends were 0 bases for V and 6 bases for J; bases not matched to a gene: 8. This chain's CDR3 is CASSLAASGRGAGELFF. The CDR3 bases are TGCGCCAGCAGCTTGGCAGCTAGCGGGAGAGGAGCCGGGGAGCTGTTTTTT.